Described below is a single T cell receptor beta chain sequence and its context. Its antigen remains unidentified. This specimen belongs to a study of graft-versus-host responses after intestinal transplantation. Study information: Recipients received multivisceral, liver-intestinal, or isolated intestinal transplants. All recipients got anti-thymocyte globulin induction, then tacrolimus and steroids for 2 to 4 years.

The study's findings and limits: The recipient marrow held GvH clones, and some of them showed up first in ileum or blood.

Profiled with immunoSEQ multiplex PCR; TCRdb holds only in-frame clones, not every one. The table records about 77,000 clones, 92% of them present only once. The germline CDR1 and CDR2 sequences are MNHEY and SVGAGI. The CDR3 has 14 amino acids. The V gene end was trimmed by 4 bases and the J gene end by 8 bases; junction bases not matched to a gene: 10. This TCR was sampled from a human patient who received an intestinal transplant, so some T cells may come from the graft donor. The chain combines TRBV6-5 with TRBJ1-1, with 7 bases lining up with TRBD1. The sequences come from PBMCs, collected 98 days after intestinal transplantation. The CDR3: CASSWRRDSLEAFF. CDR3 sequence (DNA): TGTGCCAGCAGTTGGCGGAGGGACAGCTTAGAAGCTTTCTTT.